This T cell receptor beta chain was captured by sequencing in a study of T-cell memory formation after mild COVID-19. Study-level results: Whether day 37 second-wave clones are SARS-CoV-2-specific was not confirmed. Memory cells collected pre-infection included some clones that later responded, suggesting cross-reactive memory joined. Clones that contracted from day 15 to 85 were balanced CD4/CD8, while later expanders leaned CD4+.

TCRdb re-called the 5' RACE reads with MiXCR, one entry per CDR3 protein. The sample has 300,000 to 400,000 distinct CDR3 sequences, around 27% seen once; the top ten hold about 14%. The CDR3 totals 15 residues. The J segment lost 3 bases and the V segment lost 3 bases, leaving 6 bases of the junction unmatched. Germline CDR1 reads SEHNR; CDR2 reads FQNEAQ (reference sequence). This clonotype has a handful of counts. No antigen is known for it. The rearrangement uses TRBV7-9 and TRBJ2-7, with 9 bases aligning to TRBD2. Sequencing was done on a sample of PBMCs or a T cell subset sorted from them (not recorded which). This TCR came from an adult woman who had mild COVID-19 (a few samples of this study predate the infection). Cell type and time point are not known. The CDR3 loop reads CASSFTASGIYEQYF. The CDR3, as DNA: TGTGCCAGCAGCTTCACGGCTAGCGGGATCTACGAGCAGTACTTC. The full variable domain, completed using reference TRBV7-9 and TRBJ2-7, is DTGVSQNPRHKITKRGQNVTFRCDPISEHNRLYWYRQTLGQGPEFLTYFQNEAQLEKSRLLSDRFSAERPKGSFSTLEIQRTEQGDSAMYLCASSFTASGIYEQYFGPGTRLTVT.